Sequencing of this T cell receptor (beta chain) was carried out in a study of beta chain features in type 1 diabetes. Study-level points and caveats: A moderate, significant TCRB CDR3 shortening appeared in type 1 diabetes across four CD4+ subsets. Insertion counts at VDJ junctions were lower in type 1 diabetes patients, who also showed more deletions there.

Expressed TCRB transcripts were sequenced after all isolated RNA was converted to cDNA. Produced via immunoSEQ multiplex PCR; TCRdb's table is partial and in-frame only. The table shows around 180,000 clones, with about an eighth occurring only once. Germline CDR1 SQVTM, CDR2 ANQGSEA. The junction had 10 bases not matched to a gene; V was cut back by 8 bases and J by 5 bases. The CDR3 runs to 13 residues. All sorted populations exceeded 95% purity. This clone was observed a few times. The antigen is undetermined. V usage is TRBV29-1 and J usage is TRBJ2-3; 7 bases are a match to TRBD1. The sequenced material came from central memory CD4+ T cells from blood. The clonotype was recovered from a woman aged 18 to 35 in good health. The CDR3 DNA reads TGCAGCTTCGCCCAGGGGGTGGTAGATACGCAGTATTTT. Translated: CSFAQGVVDTQYF.